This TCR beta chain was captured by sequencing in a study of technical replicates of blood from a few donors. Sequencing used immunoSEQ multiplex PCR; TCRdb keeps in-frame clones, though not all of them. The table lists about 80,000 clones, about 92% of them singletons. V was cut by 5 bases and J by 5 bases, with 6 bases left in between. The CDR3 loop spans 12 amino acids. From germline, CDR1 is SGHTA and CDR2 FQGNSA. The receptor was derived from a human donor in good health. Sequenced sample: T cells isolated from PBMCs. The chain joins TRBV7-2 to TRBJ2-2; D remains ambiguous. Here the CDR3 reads CASSAGTGELFF. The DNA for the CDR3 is TGTGCCAGCAGCGCCGGTACCGGGGAGCTGTTTTTT.